The clone carrying this TCR beta chain was observed a single time. The source of the sample is a study of T cell changes during pregnancy in multiple sclerosis. CDR1 SGHRS and CDR2 YFSETQ come from the germline V gene. With 0 bases removed from V and 2 bases from J, the gap between germline ends came to 17 bases. The CDR3 has 17 residues. Libraries were prepared by immunoSEQ multiplex PCR; TCRdb keeps only in-frame clonotypes and omits some of them. The sample holds approximately 40,000 clones, 90% seen once. The sequences come from CD4+ T cells from peripheral blood mononuclear cells, collected before pregnancy. The V call is TRBV5-1, the J call TRBJ1-1; maybe TRBD1 (6 bases). The source is a female donor with multiple sclerosis, enrolled in a pregnancy study. CDR3 coding DNA: TGCGCCAGCAGCTTGGACGGGGCGACAGGTGCAAACACTGAAGCTTTCTTT. This translates into CASSLDGATGANTEAFF.